This T cell receptor beta chain comes out of a study of T cells expressing NK-cell markers. The wider study: Investigators obtained TCR beta repertoires from sorted CD3+CD56+NKG2C+, CD3+CD56+NKG2C- and CD3+CD56-NKG2C+ T cells. Sequenced donors, eight in total, included seven who were HCMV-seropositive and one who was seronegative.

Researchers built TCR beta cDNA using 5'RACE template switching with UMIs. TCRdb re-called the 5' RACE reads and gives one entry per CDR3 protein, without DNA. Recorded for this sample: 400,000 to 450,000 distinct CDR3 sequences. In the case of this clonotype: What it binds is not known.

There are 15 residues in the CDR3. Germline loops: CDR1 MGHDK, CDR2 SYGVNS. Points from the study as a whole: The CD3+CD56-NKG2C+ fraction of a handful of donors was likewise dominated by these clonotypes.

This chain links TRBV25-1 with TRBJ2-5; TCRdb selects TRBD2, and the lack of DNA leaves this call unchecked. This sequence was found in a woman between 18 and 75 years old in good health. The sample was blood T cells: a sorted CD56 or NKG2C T cell subset, CD4+ or CD8+ T cells, or bulk PBMC T cells (not recorded which). CDR3 protein: CASTQRAGLGETQYF.